One sample yielded the 6 T cell receptor beta chains listed below, sequenced in a study of cytomegalovirus exposure and HLA in healthy donors. Produced via immunoSEQ multiplex PCR; TCRdb's table is partial and in-frame only. This sample has some 150,000 clones; about 82% occur once, and the top ten carry about 1.9%. The sequencing input was PBMCs. These receptors came from a human donor in good health.

This chain joins TRBV4-2 and TRBJ1-1, with D maybe TRBD1 (5 bases). V lost 4 bases and J 1 base, leaving 16 bases between the germline ends. This CDR3 spans 16 amino acids. Looked up from germline, CDR1 is LGHNA and CDR2 is YNFKEQ. Written as DNA, the CDR3 is TGTGCCAGCAGCCCAGCTTTGGGGGGGAAGAACACTGAAGCTTTCTTT. It specifies CASSPALGGKNTEAFF.

V gene TRBV5-1 combines with J gene TRBJ1-2, with 8 nucleotides matching TRBD1. The CDR3 loop spans 13 amino acids. Germline CDR1 SGHRS, CDR2 YFSETQ. Germline trimming cut 3 bases from V and 8 bases from J; bases unmatched to any gene: 6. The DNA for the CDR3 is TGCGCCAGCAGCTGGACAGGGACGGAAGGCTACACCTTC. Translating gives CASSWTGTEGYTF.

The chain joins TRBV27 to TRBJ2-3; 11 bases are shared with TRBD2. J was trimmed by 4 bases and V by 5 bases; bases with no gene match: 17. Germline assignment: CDR1 MNHEY and CDR2 SMNVEV (reference sequence). The CDR3 totals 19 residues. In DNA form, the CDR3 reads TGTGCCAGCAGTCCACACTTTAGCGGGAGGGCCGGGCAGGCAGATACGCAGTATTTT. Its translation: CASSPHFSGRAGQADTQYF.

The rearrangement uses TRBV5-6 and TRBJ2-1, with TRBD1 matching 9 bases. V lost 0 bases to trimming and J lost 3 bases; unmatched junction nucleotides: 1. CDR1 is SGHDT, CDR2 YYEEEE, per germline. The CDR3 has 15 residues. In DNA, the CDR3 is TGTGCCAGCAGCTTGGGGACAGGGGACTACAATGAGCAGTTCTTC. Its protein product is CASSLGTGDYNEQFF.

The genes are TRBV20-1 and TRBJ2-3; D is uncertain. Germline loops: CDR1 DFQATT, CDR2 SNEGSKA (reference sequence). V lost 3 bases, J lost 3 bases, and 4 bases lay in between. The CDR3 loop spans 11 amino acids. Written as DNA, the CDR3 is TGCAGTGCTAGCAGTACAGATACGCAGTATTTT. This gives the protein CSASSTDTQYF.

This sequence joins TRBV13 and TRBJ2-1; tentative D call: TRBD2 (5 bases). The CDR3 spans 15 residues. The ends were cut back, 2 bases at V and 0 bases at J, with 8 bases in the middle. Germline-derived CDR1 and CDR2 are PRHDT and FYEKMQ (reference sequence). The CDR3 is CASSLFGSSYNEQFF. The CDR3 DNA reads TGTGCCAGCAGCTTATTTGGGAGCTCCTACAATGAGCAGTTCTTC.